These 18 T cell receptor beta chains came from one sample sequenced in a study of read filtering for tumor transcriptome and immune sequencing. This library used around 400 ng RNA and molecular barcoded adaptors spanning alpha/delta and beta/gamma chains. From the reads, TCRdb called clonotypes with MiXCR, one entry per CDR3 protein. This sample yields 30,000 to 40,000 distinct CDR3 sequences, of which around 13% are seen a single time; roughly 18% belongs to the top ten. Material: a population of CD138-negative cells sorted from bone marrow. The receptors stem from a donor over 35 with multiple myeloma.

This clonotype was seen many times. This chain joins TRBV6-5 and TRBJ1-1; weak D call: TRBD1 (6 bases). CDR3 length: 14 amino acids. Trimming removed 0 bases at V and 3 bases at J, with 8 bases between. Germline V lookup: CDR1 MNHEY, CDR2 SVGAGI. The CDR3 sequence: CASSYSQGYTEAFF. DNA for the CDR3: TGTGCCAGCAGTTACTCGCAGGGGTACACTGAAGCTTTCTTT.

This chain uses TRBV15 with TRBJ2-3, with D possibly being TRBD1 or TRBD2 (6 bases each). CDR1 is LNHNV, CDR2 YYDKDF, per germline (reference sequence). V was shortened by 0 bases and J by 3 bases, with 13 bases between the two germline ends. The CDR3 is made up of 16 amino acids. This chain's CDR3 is CATSRDGGRGTDTQYF. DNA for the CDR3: TGTGCCACCAGCAGAGATGGGGGGCGCGGGACAGATACGCAGTATTTT. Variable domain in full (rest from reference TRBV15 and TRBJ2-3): DAMVIQNPRYQVTQFGKPVTLSCSQTLNHNVMYWYQQKSSQAPKLLFHYYDKDFNNEADTPDNFQSRRPNTSFCFLDIRSPGLGDTAMYLCATSRDGGRGTDTQYFGPGTRLTVL.

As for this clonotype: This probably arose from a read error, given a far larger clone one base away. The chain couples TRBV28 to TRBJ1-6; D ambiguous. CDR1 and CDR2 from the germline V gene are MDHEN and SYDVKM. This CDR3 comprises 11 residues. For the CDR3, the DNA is TGTGCCAGCAGTTACGGACTGAATGCTATCTTT. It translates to CASSYGLNAIF.

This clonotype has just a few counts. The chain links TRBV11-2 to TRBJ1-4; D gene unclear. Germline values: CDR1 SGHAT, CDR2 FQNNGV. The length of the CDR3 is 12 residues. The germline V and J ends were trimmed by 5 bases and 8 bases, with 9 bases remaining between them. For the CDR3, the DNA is TGTGCCAGCAGCGAGACACAAGAAAAACTGTTTTTT. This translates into CASSETQEKLFF.

The CDR3 loop reads CASSLTLGETQYF. The CDR3 nucleotides read TGTGCCAGCAGCTTAACGCTCGGGGAGACCCAGTACTTC. The V call is TRBV11-2, the J call TRBJ2-5; no reliable D call. The germline CDR1 and CDR2 sequences are SGHAT and FQNNGV. V dropped 2 bases and J dropped 5 bases, with 9 bases sitting between them. CDR3 length equals 13 residues.

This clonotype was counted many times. DNA of the CDR3: TGCGCCAGCAGCTCTGGGACTAGCGGGGGCTACGAGCAGTACTTC. Protein sequence: CASSSGTSGGYEQYF. The J gene is TRBJ2-7, the V gene TRBV5-1, with 14 bases aligning to TRBD2. CDR1 SGHRS and CDR2 YFSETQ come from the germline V gene. The V gene end was trimmed by 3 bases and the J gene end by 3 bases; junction bases not matched to a gene: 2. The CDR3 extends over 15 amino acids.

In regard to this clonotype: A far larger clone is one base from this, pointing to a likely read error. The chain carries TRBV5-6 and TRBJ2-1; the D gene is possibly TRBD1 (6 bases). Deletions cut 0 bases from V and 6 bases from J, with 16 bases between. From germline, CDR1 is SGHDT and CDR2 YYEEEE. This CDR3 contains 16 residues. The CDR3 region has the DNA TGTGCCAGCAGCTTGGCTACCGGGGCAGGGGCCAATGAGCAGTTCTTC. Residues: CASSLATGAGANEQFF. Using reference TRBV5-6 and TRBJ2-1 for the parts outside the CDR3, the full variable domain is DAGVTQSPTHLIKTRGQQVTLRCSPKSGHDTVSWYQQALGQGPQFIFQYYEEEERQRGNFPDRFSGHQFPNYSSELNVNALLLGDSALYLCASSLATGAGANEQFFGPGTRLTVL.

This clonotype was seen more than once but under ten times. The CDR3 sequence: CASRPRRGTGATYNEQFF. As DNA, the CDR3 is TGCGCCAGCAGACCTCGGCGGGGGACAGGCGCTACCTACAATGAGCAGTTCTTC. The V gene is TRBV5-1, the J gene TRBJ2-1; possible D gene TRBD1, 8 bases. Trimming took off 5 bases at V and 2 bases at J, with 23 bases between the two ends. Germline V gene sequence: CDR1 SGHRS, CDR2 YFSETQ. The CDR3 is 18 residues long.

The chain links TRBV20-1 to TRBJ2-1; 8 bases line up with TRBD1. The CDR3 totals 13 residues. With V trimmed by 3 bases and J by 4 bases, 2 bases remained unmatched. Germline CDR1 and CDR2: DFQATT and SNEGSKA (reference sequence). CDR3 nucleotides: TGCAGTGCTAGCAGGGGGCTGTACAATGAGCAGTTCTTC. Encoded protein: CSASRGLYNEQFF.

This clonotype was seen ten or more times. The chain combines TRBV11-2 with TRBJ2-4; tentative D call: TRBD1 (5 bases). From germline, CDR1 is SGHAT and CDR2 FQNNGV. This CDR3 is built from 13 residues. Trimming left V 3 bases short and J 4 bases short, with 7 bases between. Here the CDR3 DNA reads TGTGCCAGCAGCTTCAGGGCAAAAAACATTCAGTACTTC. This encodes CASSFRAKNIQYF.

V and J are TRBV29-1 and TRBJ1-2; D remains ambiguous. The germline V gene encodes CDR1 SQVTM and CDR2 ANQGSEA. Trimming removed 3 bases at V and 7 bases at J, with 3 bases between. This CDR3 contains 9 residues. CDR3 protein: CSVEGGYTF. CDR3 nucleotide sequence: TGCAGCGTTGAGGGTGGCTACACCTTC.

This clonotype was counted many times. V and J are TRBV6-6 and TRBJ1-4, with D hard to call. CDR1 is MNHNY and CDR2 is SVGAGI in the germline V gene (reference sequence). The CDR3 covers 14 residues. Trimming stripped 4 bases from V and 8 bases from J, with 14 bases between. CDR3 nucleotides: TGTGCCAGCAGTTTCAGTAGAGACGGCGAAAAACTGTTTTTT. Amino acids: CASSFSRDGEKLFF.

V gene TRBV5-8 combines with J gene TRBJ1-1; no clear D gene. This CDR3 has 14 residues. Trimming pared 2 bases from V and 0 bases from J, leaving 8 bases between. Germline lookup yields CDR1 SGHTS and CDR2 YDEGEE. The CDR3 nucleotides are TGTGCCAGCAGCTTCATTTCCGTGAACACTGAAGCTTTCTTT. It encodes CASSFISVNTEAFF.

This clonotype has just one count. This CDR3 is CSARQPGSGVQPQHF. In DNA, the CDR3 is TGCAGTGCTAGACAACCGGGATCCGGGGTTCAGCCCCAGCATTTT. The genes are TRBV20-1 and TRBJ1-5; no clear D. The CDR3 runs 15 residues. Germline V gene lookup returns CDR1 DFQATT and CDR2 SNEGSKA (reference sequence). The germline V and J ends were trimmed by 2 bases and 6 bases, with 17 bases remaining between them.

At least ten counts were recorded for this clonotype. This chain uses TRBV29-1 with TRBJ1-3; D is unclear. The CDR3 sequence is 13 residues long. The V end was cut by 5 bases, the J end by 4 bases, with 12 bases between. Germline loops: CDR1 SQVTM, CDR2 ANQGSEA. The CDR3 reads CSVRSLGGNTIYF. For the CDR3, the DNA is TGCAGCGTTCGGTCCTTGGGAGGAAACACCATATATTTT.

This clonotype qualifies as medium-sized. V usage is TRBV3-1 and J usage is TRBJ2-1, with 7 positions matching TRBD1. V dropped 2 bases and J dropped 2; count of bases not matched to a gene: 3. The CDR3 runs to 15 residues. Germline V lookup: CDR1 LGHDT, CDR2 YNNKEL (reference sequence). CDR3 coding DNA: TGTGCCAGCAGCCAAACAGACAGGGCCTACAATGAGCAGTTCTTC. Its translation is CASSQTDRAYNEQFF.

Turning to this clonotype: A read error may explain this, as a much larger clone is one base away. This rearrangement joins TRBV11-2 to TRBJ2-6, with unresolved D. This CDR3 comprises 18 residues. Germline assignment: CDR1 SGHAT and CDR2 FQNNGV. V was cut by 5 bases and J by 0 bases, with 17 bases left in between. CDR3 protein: CASSVLHGFVSGANVLTF. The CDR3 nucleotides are TGTGCCAGCAGCGTCTTACATGGCTTCGTCTCTGGGGCCAACGTCCTGACTTTC.

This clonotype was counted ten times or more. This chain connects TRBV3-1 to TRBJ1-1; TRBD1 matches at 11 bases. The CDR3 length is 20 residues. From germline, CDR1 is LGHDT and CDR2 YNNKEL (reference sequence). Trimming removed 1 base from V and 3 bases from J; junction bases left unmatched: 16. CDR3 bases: TGTGCCAGCAGCCAAGTGGACAGGGGGCGGTTGAATATGGAGGACACTGAAGCTTTCTTT. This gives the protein CASSQVDRGRLNMEDTEAFF.